Following are 2 T cell receptor beta chains from one sample sequenced in a study of T cell responses to AZD1222 COVID-19 vaccine. Generated by immunoSEQ multiplex PCR, the TCRdb table keeps only in-frame clones and is missing some. Among about 190,000 clones listed, 85% to 95% were seen once. Material: peripheral blood, obtained on day 0 of AZD1222 vaccination. These receptors were collected from an adult in good health.

The V call is TRBV7-2, the J call TRBJ2-3, with 12 bases matching TRBD2. This CDR3 spans 17 amino acids. Per germline, CDR1 SGHTA and CDR2 FQGNSA. With 1 base clipped from V and 1 base from J, the junction kept 3 bases outside the gene matches. The CDR3 is CASSLGASGGGTDTQYF. DNA of the CDR3: TGTGCCAGCAGCTTAGGGGCTAGCGGGGGGGGCACAGATACGCAGTATTTT.

V and J are TRBV7-2 and TRBJ2-1; no definite D call. V was clipped by 3 bases and J by 8 bases, with 11 bases between them. The CDR3 consists of 13 residues. Germline loops: CDR1 SGHTA, CDR2 FQGNSA. The CDR3: CASSFSVRHEQFF. The CDR3, as DNA: TGTGCCAGCAGCTTCTCCGTCCGGCATGAGCAGTTCTTC.